This is a list of T cell receptor beta chains from one sample in a study of kidney transplant recipient with SARS-CoV-2 infection. TCRdb called the reads again in MiXCR, with one record for every CDR3 protein. The sample comprises under 300,000 distinct CDR3 sequences, 29% of which are singletons, and around 6.8% rests with the top ten. The specimen comprised a blood sample, sampled at baseline and between days 110 and 120 from a kidney transplant recipient. Receptor source: a male patient aged 30 to 40 who had COVID-19 and was a kidney transplant recipient. The T cells may partly be graft donor cells. The CDR3 runs from the conserved cysteine through the conserved F or W. The order of the fields is V gene, CDR3 protein.

V: TRBV30; CDR3: CAWSVGAIGTGELFF
V: TRBV8-2; CDR3: CGTGTSITQSRANVLTF
V: TRBV9; CDR3: CASSPRGAWDTQYF
V: TRBV5-8; CDR3: CASSLALTLDRMNTEAFF
V: TRBV7-9; CDR3: CASSLDPSVDTQYF
V: TRBV2; CDR3: CASSEFEGDSGNTIYF
V: TRBV19; CDR3: CASSACSTNRKTYGYTF
V: TRBV12-5; CDR3: CASAPPGLAYNEQFF
V: TRBV7-9; CDR3: CASSPRTGTNEKLFF
V: TRBV6-5; CDR3: CASRPRLAGEAGELFF
V: TRBV28; CDR3: CASSLWWGSSYNEQFF
V: TRBV6-5; CDR3: CASSYSSRSSGNTIYF
V: TRBV20-1; CDR3: CSARDGGRSYNEQFF
V: TRBV28; CDR3: CAGSILVGEYPPGEQYF
V: TRBV7-9; CDR3: CASSHPAQTYEQYF
V: TRBV20-1; CDR3: CSATSGGRGNNEQFF
V: TRBV19; CDR3: CASSPTRTGLYEQYF
V: TRBV5-5; CDR3: CASNKSVSRKTYGYTF
V: TRBV19; CDR3: CASSIAGQGGYEQYF
V: TRBV6-6; CDR3: CASSPGAGGRKTYGYTF
V: TRBV6-5; CDR3: CASGQGSTKPQHF
V: TRBV6-4; CDR3: CASSAGTDNSPLHF
V: TRBV29-1; CDR3: CSVEGTSGRAIDEQFF
V: TRBV4-1; CDR3: CASSQWGQNNSPLHF
V: TRBV5-4; CDR3: CASSLDSGNNEQFF
V: TRBV6-9; CDR3: CASSQVKPYGKTYGYTF
V: TRBV9; CDR3: CASSVGLARTYEQYF
V: TRBV28; CDR3: CASNSPGSGSRETQYF
V: TRBV7-7; CDR3: CASSRLAGPIYEQYF
V: TRBV9; CDR3: CASSPRTSGAQSSYNEQFF
V: TRBV5-4; CDR3: CASRIGVPGKTYGYTF
V: TRBV3-1; CDR3: CASSPLGQRGTEAFF
V: TRBV19; CDR3: CASSNILTNRKTYGYTF
V: TRBV12-3/TRBV12-4; CDR3: CASMDEVDTQYF
V: TRBV24-1; CDR3: CATSDSGLAGYGDTQYF
V: TRBV23-1; CDR3: CASSKRWLRRKTYGYTF
V: TRBV7-9; CDR3: CASSTETSGPFNEQFF
V: TRBV3-1; CDR3: CASSQGLARGGELFF
V: TRBV6-2/TRBV6-3; CDR3: CASSYSSGANVLTF
V: TRBV16; CDR3: CASSTHVVVRKTYGYTF
V: TRBV19; CDR3: CATRATKGAKNTGELFF
V: TRBV15; CDR3: CATSRDQNTEAFF
V: TRBV4-1; CDR3: CASSQSDRGATYYEQYF
V: TRBV6-6; CDR3: CASCSVVTGELFF